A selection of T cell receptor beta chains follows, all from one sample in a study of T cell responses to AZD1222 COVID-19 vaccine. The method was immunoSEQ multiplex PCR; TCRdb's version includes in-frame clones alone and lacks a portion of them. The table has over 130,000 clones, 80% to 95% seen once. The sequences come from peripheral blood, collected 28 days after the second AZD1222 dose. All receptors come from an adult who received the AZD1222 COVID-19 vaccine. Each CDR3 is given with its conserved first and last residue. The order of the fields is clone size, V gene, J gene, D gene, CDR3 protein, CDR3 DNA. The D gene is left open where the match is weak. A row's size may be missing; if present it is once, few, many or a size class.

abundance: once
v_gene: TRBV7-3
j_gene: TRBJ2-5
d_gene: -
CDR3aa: CASSLNGVGETQYF
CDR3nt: TGTGCCAGCAGCTTAAACGGGGTCGGAGAGACCCAGTACTTC

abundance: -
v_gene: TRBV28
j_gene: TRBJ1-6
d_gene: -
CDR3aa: CASDQLGGSSYNSPLHF
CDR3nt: TGTGCCAGCGACCAGCTGGGGGGGAGCTCCTATAATTCACCCCTCCACTTT

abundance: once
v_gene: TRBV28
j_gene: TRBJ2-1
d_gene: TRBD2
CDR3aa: CASSGKVAGTEQFF
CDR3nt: TGTGCCAGCAGTGGTAAAGTAGCGGGAACTGAGCAGTTCTTC

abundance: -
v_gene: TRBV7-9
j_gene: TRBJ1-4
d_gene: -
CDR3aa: CASSAPGPTNEKLFF
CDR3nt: TGTGCCAGCAGCGCCCCAGGGCCCACTAATGAAAAACTGTTTTTT

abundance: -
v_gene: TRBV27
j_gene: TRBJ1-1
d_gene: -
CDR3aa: CASSLSGAMNTEAFF
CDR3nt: TGTGCCAGCAGTTTATCTGGGGCCATGAACACTGAAGCTTTCTTT

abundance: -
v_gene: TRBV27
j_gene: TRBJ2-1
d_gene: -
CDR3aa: CASTRQGRVVSYNEQFF
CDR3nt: TGTGCCAGCACCCGTCAAGGGCGGGTGGTCTCCTACAATGAGCAGTTCTTC

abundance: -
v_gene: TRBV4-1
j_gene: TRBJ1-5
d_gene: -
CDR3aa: CASSQADRTSQPQHF
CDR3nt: TGCGCCAGCAGCCAAGCCGACAGGACATCTCAGCCCCAGCATTTT

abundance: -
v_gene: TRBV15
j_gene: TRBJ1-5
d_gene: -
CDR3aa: CATSRGGLAQPQHF
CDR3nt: TGTGCCACCAGCAGAGGAGGATTGGCTCAGCCCCAGCATTTT

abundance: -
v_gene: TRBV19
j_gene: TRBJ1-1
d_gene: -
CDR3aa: CASSIVFDGKGVDTEAFF
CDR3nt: TGTGCCAGTAGTATAGTATTTGACGGGAAGGGCGTGGACACTGAAGCTTTCTTT

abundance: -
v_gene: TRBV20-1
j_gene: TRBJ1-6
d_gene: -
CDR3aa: CSANERAANSPLHF
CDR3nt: TGCAGTGCTAATGAACGCGCTGCTAATTCACCCCTCCACTTT